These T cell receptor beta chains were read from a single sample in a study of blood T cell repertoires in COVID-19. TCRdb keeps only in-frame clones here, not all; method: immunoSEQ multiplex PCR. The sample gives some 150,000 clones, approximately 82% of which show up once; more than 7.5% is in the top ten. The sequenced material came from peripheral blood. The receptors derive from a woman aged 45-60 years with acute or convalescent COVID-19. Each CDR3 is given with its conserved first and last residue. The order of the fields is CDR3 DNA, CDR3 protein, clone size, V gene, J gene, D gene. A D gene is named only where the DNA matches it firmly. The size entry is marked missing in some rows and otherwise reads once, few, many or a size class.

TGTGCCAGCAGAAGGACTAGCGGGAGCTCAGATACGCAGTATTTT	CASRRTSGSSDTQYF	.	TRBV6-5	TRBJ2-3	TRBD2
TGTGCCAGCGCTCCGGGACTAGCCTACAATGAGCAGTTCTTC	CASAPGLAYNEQFF	.	TRBV18	TRBJ2-1	TRBD2
TGTGCCAGCAGACAAGACACGTCACCCCTCCACTTT	CASRQDTSPLHF	.	TRBV6-5	TRBJ1-6	.
TGTGCCAGCAGTGCCCAACCTGGGAGTGGCTATGGCTACACCTTC	CASSAQPGSGYGYTF	.	TRBV6-4	TRBJ1-2	.
TGTGCCAGCTCACTAGGGACAGGGATCACAGATACGCAGTATTTT	CASSLGTGITDTQYF	.	TRBV18	TRBJ2-3	TRBD1
TGTGCCAGCAGTTTACGGACATCCGCCGCGACTAATGAAAAACTGTTTTTT	CASSLRTSAATNEKLFF	.	TRBV28	TRBJ1-4	.
TGTGCCAGCAGCTTAGGTACAGATAATCAGCCCCAGCATTTT	CASSLGTDNQPQHF	.	TRBV7-2	TRBJ1-5	.
TGTGCCAGCAGCGGGAGGACAGGACCTAATGAAAAACTGTTTTTT	CASSGRTGPNEKLFF	.	TRBV7-2	TRBJ1-4	TRBD1
TGTGCCAGCAGCCTATATAGCGGGAGTTCCTACAATGAGCAGTTCTTC	CASSLYSGSSYNEQFF	.	TRBV9	TRBJ2-1	TRBD2
TGCGCCAGCAGTTCTTCCGTAGCGCGGAACACCGGGGAGCTGTTTTTT	CASSSSVARNTGELFF	.	TRBV5-1	TRBJ2-2	.
TGTGCCAGCAGCCGAACAACGCAGGTATTCCAAGAGACCCAGTACTTC	CASSRTTQVFQETQYF	.	TRBV11-2	TRBJ2-5	.
TGTGCCAGCAGTGCCGCTTTGTGGGGAGGGGATCAGCCCCAGCATTTT	CASSAALWGGDQPQHF	.	TRBV28	TRBJ1-5	.
TGCGCCAGCAGCACCTCTGGGGCAGAAGAGACCCAGTACTTC	CASSTSGAEETQYF	.	TRBV5-1	TRBJ2-5	.
TGTGCCAGCAGCCCCCGGGACAGGCGGTATGAAGCTTTCTTT	CASSPRDRRYEAFF	.	TRBV3-1/TRBV3-2	TRBJ1-1	TRBD1
TGTGCCAGCAGTGAAGCGCTCGACAGGTCGGGCACTGAAGCTTTCTTT	CASSEALDRSGTEAFF	.	TRBV2	TRBJ1-1	.
TGTGCCAGCAGCAAAGCTTTGGTTGAGGATACGCAGTATTTT	CASSKALVEDTQYF	.	TRBV21-1	TRBJ2-3	.
TGTGCCAGCAGCTTAGGGACAGGGTTCGAGCAGTACTTC	CASSLGTGFEQYF	.	TRBV7-2	TRBJ2-7	TRBD1
TGTGCCAGCAGCTCTAACGCCGGGACAGGGTTATTCTTC	CASSSNAGTGLFF	.	TRBV7-3	TRBJ2-1	TRBD1
TGCGCCAGCAGCCAAAGGGTCCAGGGCCGGGTTGCTTCCACCTTC	CASSQRVQGRVASTF	.	TRBV4-3	TRBJ1-2	.
TGTGCCAGCAGCCCGACAGGTCAAGAGACCCAGTACTTC	CASSPTGQETQYF	once	TRBV6-5	TRBJ2-5	.
TGTGCCAGCAGTGAAGTTAGGGGACAGTCCGCTTTCTTT	CASSEVRGQSAFF	.	TRBV6-1	TRBJ1-1	TRBD1
TGCGCCAGCAGCTCGGCGGAGAATTCACCCCTCCACTTT	CASSSAENSPLHF	few	TRBV5-1	TRBJ1-6	.
TGTGCCAGCAGTGACGGGACAGGCTACGAAAAACTGTTTTTT	CASSDGTGYEKLFF	few	TRBV2	TRBJ1-4	TRBD1
TGTGCCAGCAGTTTATTAACAGGGGGCGATCAGCCCCAGCATTTT	CASSLLTGGDQPQHF	.	TRBV28	TRBJ1-5	TRBD1
TGTGCCAGCACCTCGACTAGCGGGACCTCCGGGGAGCTGTTTTTT	CASTSTSGTSGELFF	.	TRBV7-2	TRBJ2-2	TRBD2
TGTGCCAGCAGCCCCGGAGGGTGGTCAGGGATGAATGAGCAGTTCTTC	CASSPGGWSGMNEQFF	few	TRBV7-7	TRBJ2-1	.
TGTGCCAGCAAATGGGGCCCCAGGGTCAATCAGCCCCAGCATTTT	CASKWGPRVNQPQHF	.	TRBV2	TRBJ1-5	.
TGTGCCAGCAGGGAGACAGGTACCGGGGAGCTGTTTTTT	CASRETGTGELFF	.	TRBV2	TRBJ2-2	.
TGTGCCACCAGCATGAGGGAAGGCGAGCAGTACTTC	CATSMREGEQYF	once	TRBV15	TRBJ2-7	.
TGTGCCAGCAGAAAGATGGGAGGAGAGACCCAGTACTTC	CASRKMGGETQYF	.	TRBV3-1/TRBV3-2	TRBJ2-5	.
TGTGCCAGCAGTTCAGTGGGGGACTATCAGCCCCAGCATTTT	CASSSVGDYQPQHF	.	TRBV6-6	TRBJ1-5	.
TGTGCCAGCAGCAAGACAGGGGTAGATCAGCCCCAGCATTTT	CASSKTGVDQPQHF	.	TRBV11-2	TRBJ1-5	TRBD1
TGCGCCAGCAGCCAGGGGACTAGCGGGGAGACCCAGTACTTC	CASSQGTSGETQYF	.	TRBV4-1	TRBJ2-5	TRBD2
TGCGCCAGCAGCACGACAGGGCTCAACTATGGCTACACCTTC	CASSTTGLNYGYTF	.	TRBV5-1	TRBJ1-2	TRBD1
TGTGCCAGCAGCCAAGGAGCTGGGGCCAACGTCCTGACTTTC	CASSQGAGANVLTF	.	TRBV4-2	TRBJ2-6	.
TGTGCCAGCAGCTTTTGGACAGATGGGGCTTTCTTT	CASSFWTDGAFF	.	TRBV7-2	TRBJ1-1	.
TGTGCCAGCAGCTTAAATCCCCAGATCACCGGGGAGCTGTTTTTT	CASSLNPQITGELFF	.	TRBV7-3	TRBJ2-2	.
TGTGCCAGCCGACAGGGTTATGGCTACACCTTC	CASRQGYGYTF	.	TRBV2	TRBJ1-2	TRBD1
TGTGCCAGCAGTTCCAACACACAGGGACGGGGCTACACCTTC	CASSSNTQGRGYTF	.	TRBV6-2/TRBV6-3	TRBJ1-2	.
TGTGCCAGCAGCCAATTAGCGGGGCTAACCTACAATGAGCAGTTCTTC	CASSQLAGLTYNEQFF	.	TRBV4-2	TRBJ2-1	TRBD2
TGCGCCAGCAGCACGGGGACAGGGTCCTACGAGCAGTACTTC	CASSTGTGSYEQYF	.	TRBV5-1	TRBJ2-7	TRBD1
TGTGCCAGCAGTTTTGGTGACAGGGTGTACAATGAGCAGTTCTTC	CASSFGDRVYNEQFF	once	TRBV27	TRBJ2-1	TRBD1
TGCGCCAGCAGTGAGGGGACAGGGGGTACGTTCCGTGAGCAGTTCTTC	CASSEGTGGTFREQFF	.	TRBV10-1	TRBJ2-1	TRBD1
TGTGCCAGCAGTTTAGCCAGATTGACTAGCAAGTACTTC	CASSLARLTSKYF	.	TRBV28	TRBJ2-7	TRBD2
TGTGCCAGCAGCAGCCCCGGGACAGGGGCTTTGATGAACACTGAAGCTTTCTTT	CASSSPGTGALMNTEAFF	.	TRBV5-4	TRBJ1-1	TRBD1
TGTGCCAGTAGTATGTACAGCGGGAACAATCAGCCCCAGCATTTT	CASSMYSGNNQPQHF	.	TRBV19	TRBJ1-5	.
TGTGCCAGCAGCTTAGAAACCAGCTACAATGAGCAGTTCTTC	CASSLETSYNEQFF	.	TRBV7-8	TRBJ2-1	.
TGTGCCAGCAGGCTTACAGGGGATCAGCCCCAGCATTTT	CASRLTGDQPQHF	.	TRBV6-5	TRBJ1-5	TRBD1
TGTGCCAGCTCAGTACGTACAGGGGCTGGGGCCAACGTCCTGACTTTC	CASSVRTGAGANVLTF	.	TRBV18	TRBJ2-6	TRBD1
TGTGCCAGCAGCTTGCTACAGACCGGGGCTAATGAAAAACTGTTTTTT	CASSLLQTGANEKLFF	.	TRBV5-6	TRBJ1-4	.
TGCGCCAGCAGCCGATCACGCGGGGGCTGGGGGAACATTCAGTACTTC	CASSRSRGGWGNIQYF	.	TRBV4-3	TRBJ2-4	.
TGTGCCAGCAGTCAGACGGGACAGGGGGCGGGAAATAACCCGAACACTGAAGCTTTCTTT	CASSQTGQGAGNNPNTEAFF	.	TRBV6-6	TRBJ1-1	TRBD1
TGTGCCAGCAGTTACTCGGACGGTGACAGTGGAAAACTGTTTTTT	CASSYSDGDSGKLFF	.	TRBV6-5	TRBJ1-4	.
TGCGCCAGCAGTGAGTCACCAGCGGGGGGTGAGCAGTTCTTC	CASSESPAGGEQFF	.	TRBV10-1	TRBJ2-1	TRBD2
TGTGCCAGCAGCTTGGACAGGGGTAATGAAAAACTGTTTTTT	CASSLDRGNEKLFF	once	TRBV7-9	TRBJ1-4	TRBD1